This TCR beta chain was sequenced during a study of blood T cell repertoires in COVID-19. Overall study context: Acute and convalescent COVID-19 samples came from the United States, Italy and Spain. T cells, B-cell-depleted T cells, or PBMCs provided the cDNA or gDNA that served as material.

The CDR3 has 16 amino acids. V trimming: 8 bases; J trimming: 8 bases; junction bases outside the gene matches: 16. From germline, CDR1 is MNHEY and CDR2 SMNVEV (reference sequence). The table lists this clone with a few counts. Seattle's enrolled individuals joined amid active infection and were then monitored longitudinally. Original processing methods: Using reference gene primer amplification, nucleated cell counts were estimated. TCRdb's copy holds only in-frame clones and misses some; the assay was immunoSEQ multiplex PCR. The V and J calls and clone size were taken over from that table, and D and trimming were inferred from the DNA. This sample yields roughly 300,000 clones, of which about 89% are seen a single time; about 2% belongs to the top ten.

Sequencing was performed on peripheral blood. This chain links TRBV27 with TRBJ1-5; 9 bases fit TRBD1. The TCR comes from a woman aged 25 to 45 with COVID-19, enrolled during active disease. The CDR3 region is CASGFLRDRDREPQHF. CDR3 coding DNA: TGTGCCAGCGGCTTTTTAAGGGACAGGGATAGAGAGCCCCAGCATTTT.